The present entry profiles one TCR beta chain with its context. The entry originates in a study of blood T cell repertoires in COVID-19. Across the study: The samples span acute and convalescent COVID-19 from the United States, Italy and Spain. PBMCs, B-cell-depleted T cells, or T cells provided the cDNA or gDNA that made up the material.

Enrolment of Seattle patients took place during active infection, and they were followed longitudinally. Original data processing: Reference gene primer amplification gave estimated nucleated cell counts. Method: immunoSEQ multiplex PCR; TCRdb's copy keeps in-frame clones and lacks some. From that table come the V and J calls and clone size; the DNA was used to work out D and trimming. This table has 150,000 to 200,000 clones, more than 75% appearing once. The CDR3 has 19 residues. The sequenced material came from peripheral blood. The source is a woman between 65 and 79 years old with COVID-19, enrolled during active disease. V gene TRBV21-1 combines with J gene TRBJ2-7; TRBD1 was called by the table and not checked on the DNA. TRBV21-1 constitutes a pseudogene. CDR3 sequence reads: CASSKFVRSSGSDSYEQYF. The CDR3 DNA is TGTGCCAGCAGCAAATTCGTACGGAGTTCAGGGTCGGACTCCTACGAGCAGTACTTC.